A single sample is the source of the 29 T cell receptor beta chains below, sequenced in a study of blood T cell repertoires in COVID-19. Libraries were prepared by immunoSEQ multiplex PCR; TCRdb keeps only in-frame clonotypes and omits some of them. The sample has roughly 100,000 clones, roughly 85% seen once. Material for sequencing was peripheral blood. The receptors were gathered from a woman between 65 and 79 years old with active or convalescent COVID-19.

The DNA for the CDR3 is TGTGCCAGCAGCCTCTGGCTCCTCACAGATACGCAGTATTTT. Translating it yields CASSLWLLTDTQYF. The genes are TRBV7-2 and TRBJ2-3, with unresolved D. Germline-derived CDR1 and CDR2 are SGHTA and FQGNSA. The germline V and J ends were trimmed by 5 bases and 2 bases, with 11 bases remaining between them. This CDR3 spans 14 amino acids.

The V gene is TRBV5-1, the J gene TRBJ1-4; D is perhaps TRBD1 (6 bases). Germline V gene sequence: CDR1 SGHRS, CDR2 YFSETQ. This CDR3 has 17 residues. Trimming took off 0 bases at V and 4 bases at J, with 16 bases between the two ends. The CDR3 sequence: CASSLEGRGHINEKLFF. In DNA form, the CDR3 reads TGCGCCAGCAGCTTGGAGGGCAGGGGTCATATTAATGAAAAACTGTTTTTT.

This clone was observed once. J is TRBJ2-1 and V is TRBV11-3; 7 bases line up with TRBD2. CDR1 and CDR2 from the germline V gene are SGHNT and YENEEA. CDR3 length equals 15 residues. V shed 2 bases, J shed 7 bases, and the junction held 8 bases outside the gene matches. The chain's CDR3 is CASSLRFGLDNEQFF. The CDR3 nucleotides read TGTGCCAGCAGCTTAAGGTTCGGACTAGATAATGAGCAGTTCTTC.

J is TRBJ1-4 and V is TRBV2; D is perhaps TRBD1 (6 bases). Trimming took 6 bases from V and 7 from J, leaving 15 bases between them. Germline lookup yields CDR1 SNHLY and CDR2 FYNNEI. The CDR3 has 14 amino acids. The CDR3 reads CASSLQGIGEKLFF. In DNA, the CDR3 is TGTGCCAGCAGCTTACAGGGAATTGGTGAAAAACTGTTTTTT.

The CDR3 nucleotides are TGTGCCTGGAGTGACAGGGATGAGCAGTTCTTC. Its translation: CAWSDRDEQFF. J is TRBJ2-1 and V is TRBV30; a weak D match, TRBD1 (6 bases). Germline CDR1 is GTSNPN and CDR2 is SVGIG (reference sequence). Trimming removed 1 base from V and 8 bases from J, with 6 bases in between. The CDR3 totals 11 residues.

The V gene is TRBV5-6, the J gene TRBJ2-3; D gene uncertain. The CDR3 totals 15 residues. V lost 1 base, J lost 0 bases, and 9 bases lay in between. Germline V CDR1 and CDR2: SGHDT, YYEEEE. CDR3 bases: TGTGCCAGCAGCTTGCTATTGTCTAGCACAGATACGCAGTATTTT. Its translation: CASSLLLSSTDTQYF. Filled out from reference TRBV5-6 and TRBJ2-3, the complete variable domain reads DAGVTQSPTHLIKTRGQQVTLRCSPKSGHDTVSWYQQALGQGPQFIFQYYEEEERQRGNFPDRFSGHQFPNYSSELNVNALLLGDSALYLCASSLLLSSTDTQYFGPGTRLTVL.

CDR3 amino acids: CASSPGGEGNYGYTF. CDR3 bases: TGTGCCAGCAGCCCTGGGGGCGAGGGAAACTATGGCTACACCTTC. The V and J genes are TRBV11-2 and TRBJ1-2, with D possibly matching TRBD1 (6 bases). The CDR3 runs 15 residues. V gave up 5 bases and J gave up 2 bases, with 15 bases separating them. The germline V gene encodes CDR1 SGHAT and CDR2 FQNNGV.

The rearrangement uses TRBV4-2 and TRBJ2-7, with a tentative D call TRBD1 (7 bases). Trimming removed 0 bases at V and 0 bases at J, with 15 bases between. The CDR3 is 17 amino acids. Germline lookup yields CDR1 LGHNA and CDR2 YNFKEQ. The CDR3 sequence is CASSQDFAGGSSYEQYF. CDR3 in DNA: TGTGCCAGCAGCCAAGATTTCGCAGGGGGGTCCTCCTACGAGCAGTACTTC.

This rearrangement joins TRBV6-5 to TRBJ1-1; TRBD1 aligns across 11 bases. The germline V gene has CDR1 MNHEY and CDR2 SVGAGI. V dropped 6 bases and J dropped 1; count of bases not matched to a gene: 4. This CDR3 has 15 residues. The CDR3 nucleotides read TGTGCCAGCAGAGGACAGGGGGCCGGGAACACTGAAGCTTTCTTT. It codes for CASRGQGAGNTEAFF.

The CDR3 DNA sequence: TGCGCCAGCAGCCAAGATTTTAATGCAAGGGGGACTGAAGCTTTCTTT. Amino acids: CASSQDFNARGTEAFF. The chain links TRBV4-3 to TRBJ1-1, with D possibly matching TRBD1 (6 bases). Trimming removed 0 bases from V and 5 bases from J, with 16 bases in between. CDR3 length: 16 amino acids. Germline V lookup: CDR1 LGHNA, CDR2 YSLEER.

The CDR3 loop is CASSVATTSGSPQYF. CDR3 nucleotides: TGTGCCAGCAGCGTAGCTACGACTAGCGGGAGCCCGCAGTACTTC. The chain links TRBV9 to TRBJ2-4; 12 bases map to TRBD2. Germline loops: CDR1 SGDLS, CDR2 YYNGEE. V lost 0 bases to trimming and J lost 13 bases; unmatched junction nucleotides: 8. There are 15 residues in the CDR3.

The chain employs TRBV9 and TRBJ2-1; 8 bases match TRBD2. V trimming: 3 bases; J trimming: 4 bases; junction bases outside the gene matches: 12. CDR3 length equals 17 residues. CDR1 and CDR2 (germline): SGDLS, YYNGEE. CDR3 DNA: TGTGCCAGCAGCGCCTCCCCTACTAGCGGACTTTACAATGAGCAGTTCTTC. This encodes CASSASPTSGLYNEQFF.

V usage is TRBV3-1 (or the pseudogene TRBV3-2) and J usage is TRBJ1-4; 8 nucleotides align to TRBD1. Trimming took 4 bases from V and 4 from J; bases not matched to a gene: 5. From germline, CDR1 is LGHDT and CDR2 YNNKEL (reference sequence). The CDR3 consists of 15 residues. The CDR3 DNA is TGTGCCAGCAGCCGCAGGGGGCCGGATAATGAAAAACTGTTTTTT. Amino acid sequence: CASSRRGPDNEKLFF.

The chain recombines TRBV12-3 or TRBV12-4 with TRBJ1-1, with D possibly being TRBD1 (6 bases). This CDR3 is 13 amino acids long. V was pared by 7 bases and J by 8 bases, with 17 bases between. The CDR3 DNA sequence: TGTGCCAGCAACCCTACAGGGTTTAGGGAAGCTTTCTTT. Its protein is CASNPTGFREAFF.

As DNA, the CDR3 is TGTGCCAGCTCCGGGACAGCACTCTCTGGGGCCAACGTCCTGACTTTC. This gives the protein CASSGTALSGANVLTF. The chain uses TRBV28 and TRBJ2-6; 7 positions match TRBD1. Germline V gene data show CDR1 as MDHEN and CDR2 as SYDVKM. V trimming: 8 bases; J trimming: 0 bases; junction bases outside the gene matches: 7. This CDR3 is built from 16 residues. Supplemented by reference TRBV28 and TRBJ2-6, the full variable domain reads DVKVTQSSRYLVKRTGEKVFLECVQDMDHENMFWYRQDPGLGLRLIYFSYDVKMKEKGDIPEGYSVSREKKERFSLILESASTNQTSMYLCASSGTALSGANVLTFGAGSRLTVL.

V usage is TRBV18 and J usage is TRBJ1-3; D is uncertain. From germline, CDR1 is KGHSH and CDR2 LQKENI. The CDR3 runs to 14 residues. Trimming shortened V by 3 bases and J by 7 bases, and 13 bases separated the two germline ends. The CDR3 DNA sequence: TGTGCCAGCTCACCGTCCCTGCCTGCGAACACCATATATTTT. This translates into CASSPSLPANTIYF.

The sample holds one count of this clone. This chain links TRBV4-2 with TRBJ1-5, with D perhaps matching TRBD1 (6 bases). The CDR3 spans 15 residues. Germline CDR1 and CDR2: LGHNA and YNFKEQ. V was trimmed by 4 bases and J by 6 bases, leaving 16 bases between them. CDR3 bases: TGTGCCAGCAGCCCCAGGGGAGGGTATCCTCAGCCCCAGCATTTT. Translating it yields CASSPRGGYPQPQHF.

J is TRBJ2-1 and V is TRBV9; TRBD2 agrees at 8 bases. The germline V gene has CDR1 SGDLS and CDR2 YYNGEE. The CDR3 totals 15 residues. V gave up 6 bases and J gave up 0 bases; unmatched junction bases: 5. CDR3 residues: CASTQAGASYNEQFF. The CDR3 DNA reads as TGTGCCAGCACCCAAGCGGGAGCCTCCTACAATGAGCAGTTCTTC.

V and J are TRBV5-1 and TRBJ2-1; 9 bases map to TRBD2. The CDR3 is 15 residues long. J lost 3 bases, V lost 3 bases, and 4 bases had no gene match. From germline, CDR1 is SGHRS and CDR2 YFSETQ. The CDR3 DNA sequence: TGCGCCAGCAGCTCAGCGGGAGGTCTCTACAATGAGCAGTTCTTC. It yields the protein CASSSAGGLYNEQFF.

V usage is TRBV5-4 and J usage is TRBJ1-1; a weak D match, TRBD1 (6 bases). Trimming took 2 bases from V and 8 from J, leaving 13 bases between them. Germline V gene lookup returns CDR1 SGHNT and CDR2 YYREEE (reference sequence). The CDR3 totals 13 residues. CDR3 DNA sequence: TGTGCCAGCAGCTTAGCCGCAGGGGTGGAAGCTTTCTTT. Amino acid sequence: CASSLAAGVEAFF.

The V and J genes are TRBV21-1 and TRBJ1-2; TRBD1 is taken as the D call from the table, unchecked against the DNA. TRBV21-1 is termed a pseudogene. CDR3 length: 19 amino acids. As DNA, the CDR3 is TGTGCCAGCAGCAAAGCGCAATCCAGGGAAGGCGCCCTTTACTATGGCTACACCTTC. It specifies CASSKAQSREGALYYGYTF.

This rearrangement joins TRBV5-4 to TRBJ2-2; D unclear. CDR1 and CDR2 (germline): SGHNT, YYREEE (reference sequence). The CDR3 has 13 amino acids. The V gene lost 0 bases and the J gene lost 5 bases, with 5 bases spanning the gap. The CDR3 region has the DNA TGTGCCAGCAGCTTGGACGGGACCGGGGAGCTGTTTTTT. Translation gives CASSLDGTGELFF.

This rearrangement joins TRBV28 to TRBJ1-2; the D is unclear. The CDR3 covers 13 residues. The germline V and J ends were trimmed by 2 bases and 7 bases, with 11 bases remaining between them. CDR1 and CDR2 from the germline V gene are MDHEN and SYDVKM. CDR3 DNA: TGTGCCAGCAGTTTAGGCGTCCTAGGTGGCTACACCTTC. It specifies CASSLGVLGGYTF.

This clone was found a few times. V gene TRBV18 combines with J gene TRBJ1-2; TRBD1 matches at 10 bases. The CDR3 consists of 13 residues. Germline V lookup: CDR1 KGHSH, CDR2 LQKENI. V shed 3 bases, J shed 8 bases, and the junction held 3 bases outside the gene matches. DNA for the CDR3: TGTGCCAGCTCACCTCGACAGGGGGCCGGCTACACCTTC. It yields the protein CASSPRQGAGYTF.

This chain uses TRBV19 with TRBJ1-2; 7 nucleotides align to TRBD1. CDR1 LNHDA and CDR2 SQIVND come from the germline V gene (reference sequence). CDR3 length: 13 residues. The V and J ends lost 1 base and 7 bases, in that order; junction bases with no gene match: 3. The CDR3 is CASSIGQGGGYTF. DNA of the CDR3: TGTGCCAGTAGTATAGGACAGGGAGGTGGCTACACCTTC.

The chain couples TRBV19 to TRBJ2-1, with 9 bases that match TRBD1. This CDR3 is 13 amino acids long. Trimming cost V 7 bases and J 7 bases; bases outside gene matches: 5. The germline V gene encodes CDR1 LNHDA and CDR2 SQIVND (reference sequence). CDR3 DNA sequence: TGTGCCAGTAAACAGGGGGCGGGGAATGAGCAGTTCTTC. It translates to CASKQGAGNEQFF.

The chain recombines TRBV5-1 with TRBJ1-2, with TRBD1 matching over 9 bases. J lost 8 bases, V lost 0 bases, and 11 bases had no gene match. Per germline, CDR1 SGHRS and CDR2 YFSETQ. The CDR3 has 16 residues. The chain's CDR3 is CASSLGGTGRFDGYTF. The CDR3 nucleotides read TGCGCCAGCAGCTTGGGAGGGACAGGGAGGTTCGACGGCTACACCTTC.

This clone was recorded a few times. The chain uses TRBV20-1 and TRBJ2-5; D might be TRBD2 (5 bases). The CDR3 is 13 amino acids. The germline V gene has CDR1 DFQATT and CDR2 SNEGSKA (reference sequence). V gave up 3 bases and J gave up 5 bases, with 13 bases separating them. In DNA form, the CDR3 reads TGCAGTGCTAGTACTAGGTCACGCGAGACCCAGTACTTC. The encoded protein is CSASTRSRETQYF.

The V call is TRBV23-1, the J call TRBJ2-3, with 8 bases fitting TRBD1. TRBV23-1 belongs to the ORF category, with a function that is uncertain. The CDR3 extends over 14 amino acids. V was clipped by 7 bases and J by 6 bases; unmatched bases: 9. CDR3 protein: CASTRTGRGDTQYF. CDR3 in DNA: TGCGCCAGCACCCGGACAGGGAGAGGGGATACGCAGTATTTT.